The 5 T cell receptor beta chains reported below all come from one sample, sequenced in a study of blood T cell repertoires in COVID-19. The table came from immunoSEQ multiplex PCR; TCRdb's copy has only in-frame clones and leaves some out. The sample records about 220,000 clones, roughly 80% being singletons. The sequenced sample was peripheral blood. The receptors originated from a woman in her 70s with acute or convalescent COVID-19.

This sequence joins TRBV5-4 and TRBJ1-1, with D tentatively TRBD1 (6 bases). V gave up 4 bases and J gave up 0 bases, with 10 bases separating them. The germline V gene has CDR1 SGHNT and CDR2 YYREEE (reference sequence). The CDR3 is 14 amino acids. This chain's CDR3 is CASSPGGLNTEAFF. The CDR3 nucleotides are TGTGCCAGCAGCCCGGGGGGGCTGAACACTGAAGCTTTCTTT.

The chain links TRBV24-1 to TRBJ2-3; 10 positions agree with TRBD2. The CDR3 covers 17 residues. Unmatched junction bases numbered 10, after V lost 4 bases and J lost 4 bases. From germline, CDR1 is KGHDR and CDR2 SFDVKD. The CDR3, as DNA: TGTGCCACCAGTGACCCCTCCTTAGCGGGGGGCCCAGATACGCAGTATTTT. Amino acids: CATSDPSLAGGPDTQYF.

CDR3 protein: CATRGENYYGYTF. The CDR3 nucleotides read TGTGCCACCCGGGGGGAGAATTACTATGGCTACACCTTC. This chain uses TRBV6-5 with TRBJ1-2; D is possibly TRBD1 (5 bases). This CDR3 has 13 residues. The V end lost 10 bases, the J end lost 3 bases, and 15 bases lay between the germline ends. Germline CDR1 reads MNHEY; CDR2 reads SVGAGI.

This chain links TRBV2 with TRBJ2-2; 11 bases are shared with TRBD1. J was trimmed by 6 bases and V by 6 bases; bases with no gene match: 6. There are 15 residues in the CDR3. Germline CDR1 and CDR2: SNHLY and FYNNEI. CDR3 sequence reads: CASRRTGGFAGELFF. CDR3 sequence (DNA): TGTGCCAGCAGGAGGACAGGGGGCTTTGCCGGGGAGCTGTTTTTT.

This chain uses TRBV6-5 with TRBJ1-1; D remains unclear. V lost 5 bases and J 0 bases, leaving 10 bases between the germline ends. This CDR3 is built from 14 residues. From germline, CDR1 is MNHEY and CDR2 SVGAGI. The CDR3 spells CASSPTGLNTEAFF. CDR3 in DNA: TGTGCCAGCAGTCCAACCGGTTTGAACACTGAAGCTTTCTTT.